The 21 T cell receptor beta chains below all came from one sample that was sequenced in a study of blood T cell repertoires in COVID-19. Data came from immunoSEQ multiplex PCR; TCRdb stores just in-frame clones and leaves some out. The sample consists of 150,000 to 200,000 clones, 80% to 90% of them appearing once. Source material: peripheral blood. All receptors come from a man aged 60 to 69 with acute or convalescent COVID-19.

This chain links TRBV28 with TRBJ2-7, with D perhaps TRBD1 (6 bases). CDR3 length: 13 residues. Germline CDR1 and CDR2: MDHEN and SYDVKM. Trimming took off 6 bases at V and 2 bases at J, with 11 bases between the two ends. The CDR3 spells CASRGAGPYEQYF. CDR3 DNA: TGTGCCAGCAGGGGGGCAGGGCCCTACGAGCAGTACTTC.

The CDR3 here is CASSQDRTKNTGELFF. CDR3 DNA: TGCGCCAGCAGCCAAGATCGGACAAAGAACACCGGGGAGCTGTTTTTT. The chain is built from TRBV4-1 and TRBJ2-2; D is possibly TRBD1 (5 bases). Germline V gene lookup returns CDR1 MGHRA and CDR2 YSYEKL. Trimming pared 0 bases from V and 1 base from J, leaving 9 bases between. The CDR3 sequence is 16 residues long.

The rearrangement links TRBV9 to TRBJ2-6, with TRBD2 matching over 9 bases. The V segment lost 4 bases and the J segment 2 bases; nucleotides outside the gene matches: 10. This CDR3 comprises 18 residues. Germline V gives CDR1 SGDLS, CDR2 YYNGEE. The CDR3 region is CASSPRGIAGAGANVLTF. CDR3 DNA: TGTGCCAGCAGCCCCCGGGGGATAGCGGGAGCTGGGGCCAACGTCCTGACTTTC. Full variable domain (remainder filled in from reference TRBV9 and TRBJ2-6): DSGVTQTPKHLITATGQRVTLRCSPRSGDLSVYWYQQSLDQGLQFLIQYYNGEERAKGNILERFSAQQFPDLHSELNLSSLELGDSALYFCASSPRGIAGAGANVLTFGAGSRLTVL.

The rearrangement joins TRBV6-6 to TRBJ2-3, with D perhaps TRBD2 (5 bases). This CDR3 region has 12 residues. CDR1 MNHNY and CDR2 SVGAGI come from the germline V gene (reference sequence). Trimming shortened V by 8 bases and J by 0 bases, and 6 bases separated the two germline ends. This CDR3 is CASLASTDTQYF. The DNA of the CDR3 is TGTGCCAGCCTAGCAAGCACAGATACGCAGTATTTT.

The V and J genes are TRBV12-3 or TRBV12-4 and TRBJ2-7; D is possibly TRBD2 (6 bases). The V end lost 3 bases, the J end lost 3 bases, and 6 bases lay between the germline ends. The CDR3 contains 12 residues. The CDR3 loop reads CASSLDYYEQYF. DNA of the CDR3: TGTGCCAGCAGTTTGGACTACTACGAGCAGTACTTC.

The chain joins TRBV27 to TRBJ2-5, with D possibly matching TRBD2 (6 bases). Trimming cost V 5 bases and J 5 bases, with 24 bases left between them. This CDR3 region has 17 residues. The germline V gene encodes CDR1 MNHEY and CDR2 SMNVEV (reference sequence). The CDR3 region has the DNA TGTGCCAGCAGTGAAAAGAGGTCGGGGGTTGAATCGGAGACCCAGTACTTC. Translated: CASSEKRSGVESETQYF.

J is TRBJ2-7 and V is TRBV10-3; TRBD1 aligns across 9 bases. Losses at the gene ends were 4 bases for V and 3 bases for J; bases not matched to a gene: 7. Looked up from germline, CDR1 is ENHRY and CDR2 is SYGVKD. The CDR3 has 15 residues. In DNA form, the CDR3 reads TGTGCCATCAGTGCCCCGGACAGGGGATTCTACGAGCAGTACTTC. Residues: CAISAPDRGFYEQYF.

The CDR3 DNA reads as TGTGCCAGCAGCCAAGTTCTGGGTGCCGGGTCCGAGCAGTACTTC. Translated, it gives CASSQVLGAGSEQYF. The chain is built from TRBV3-1 (or the pseudogene TRBV3-2) and TRBJ2-7; unclear D gene. V shed 1 base and J shed 6 bases, with 16 bases lying between them. From germline, CDR1 is LGHDT and CDR2 YNNKEL (reference sequence). The CDR3 loop spans 15 amino acids.

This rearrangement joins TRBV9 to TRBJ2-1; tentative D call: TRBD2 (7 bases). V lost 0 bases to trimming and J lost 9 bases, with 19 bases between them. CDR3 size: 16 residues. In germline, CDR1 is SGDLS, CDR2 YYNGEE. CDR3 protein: CASSVAGGGSRAEQFF. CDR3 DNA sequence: TGTGCCAGCAGCGTAGCTGGGGGCGGGAGCCGCGCTGAGCAGTTCTTC.

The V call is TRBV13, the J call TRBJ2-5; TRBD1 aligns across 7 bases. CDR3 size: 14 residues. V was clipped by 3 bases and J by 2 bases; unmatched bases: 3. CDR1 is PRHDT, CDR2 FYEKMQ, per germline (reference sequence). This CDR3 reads CASSFRTGQETQYF. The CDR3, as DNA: TGTGCCAGCAGCTTTAGGACAGGTCAAGAGACCCAGTACTTC.

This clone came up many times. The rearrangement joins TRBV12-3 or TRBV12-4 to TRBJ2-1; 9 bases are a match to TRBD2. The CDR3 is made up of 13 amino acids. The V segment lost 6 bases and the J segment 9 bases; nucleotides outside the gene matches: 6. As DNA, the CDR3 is TGTGCCAGCAGCCCGCGGGAGGGGATTGAGCAGTTCTTC. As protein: CASSPREGIEQFF.

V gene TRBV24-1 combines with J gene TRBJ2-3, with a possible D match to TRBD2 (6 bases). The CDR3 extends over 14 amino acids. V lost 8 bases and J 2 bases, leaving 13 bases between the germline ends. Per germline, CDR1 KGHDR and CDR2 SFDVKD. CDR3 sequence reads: CATTMGLATDTQYF. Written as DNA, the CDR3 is TGTGCCACCACCATGGGACTCGCCACAGATACGCAGTATTTT.

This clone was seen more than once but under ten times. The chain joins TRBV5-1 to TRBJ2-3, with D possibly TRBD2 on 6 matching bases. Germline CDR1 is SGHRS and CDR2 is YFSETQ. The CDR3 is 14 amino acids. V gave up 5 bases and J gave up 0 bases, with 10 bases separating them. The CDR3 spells CASRAGSSTDTQYF. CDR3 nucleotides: TGCGCCAGCAGGGCGGGGTCAAGCACAGATACGCAGTATTTT. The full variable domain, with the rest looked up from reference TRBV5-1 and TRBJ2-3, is KAGVTQTPRYLIKTRGQQVTLSCSPISGHRSVSWYQQTPGQGLQFLFEYFSETQRNKGNFPGRFSGRQFSNSRSEMNVSTLELGDSALYLCASRAGSSTDTQYFGPGTRLTVL.

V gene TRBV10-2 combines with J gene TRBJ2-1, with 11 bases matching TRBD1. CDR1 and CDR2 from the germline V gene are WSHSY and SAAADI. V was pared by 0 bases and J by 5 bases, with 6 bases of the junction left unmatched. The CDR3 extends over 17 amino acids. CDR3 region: CASSESWDRGSHNEQFF. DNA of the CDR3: TGCGCCAGCAGTGAGTCTTGGGACAGGGGGTCTCACAATGAGCAGTTCTTC.

CDR3 region: CASRSTDTQYF. CDR3 bases: TGTGCCAGCCGTAGCACAGATACGCAGTATTTT. The chain joins TRBV6-4 to TRBJ2-3; D is unresolved. This CDR3 spans 11 amino acids. CDR1 and CDR2 from the germline V gene are MRHNA and SNTAGT. V was shortened by 8 bases and J by 0 bases, with 3 bases between the two germline ends.

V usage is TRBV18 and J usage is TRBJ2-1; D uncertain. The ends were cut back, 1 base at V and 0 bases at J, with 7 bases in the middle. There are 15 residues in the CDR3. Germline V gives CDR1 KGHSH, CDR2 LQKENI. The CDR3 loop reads CASSPQQSSYNEQFF. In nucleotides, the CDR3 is TGTGCCAGCTCACCACAACAGAGCTCCTACAATGAGCAGTTCTTC.

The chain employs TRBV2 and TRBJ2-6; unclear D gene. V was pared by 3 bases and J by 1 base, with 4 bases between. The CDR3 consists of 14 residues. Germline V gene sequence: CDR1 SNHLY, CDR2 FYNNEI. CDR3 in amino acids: CASSDNSGANVLTF. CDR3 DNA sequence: TGTGCCAGCAGTGATAATTCTGGGGCCAACGTCCTGACTTTC. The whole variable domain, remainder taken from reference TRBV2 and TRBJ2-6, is EPEVTQTPSHQVTQMGQEVILRCVPISNHLYFYWYRQILGQKVEFLVSFYNNEISEKSEIFDDQFSVERPDGSNFTLKIRSTKLEDSAMYFCASSDNSGANVLTFGAGSRLTVL.

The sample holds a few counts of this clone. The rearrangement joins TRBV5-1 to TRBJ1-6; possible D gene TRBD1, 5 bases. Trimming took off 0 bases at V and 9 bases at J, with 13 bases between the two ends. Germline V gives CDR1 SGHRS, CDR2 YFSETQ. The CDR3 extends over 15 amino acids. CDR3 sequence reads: CASSLERGRSSPLHF. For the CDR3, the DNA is TGCGCCAGCAGCTTGGAAAGGGGTAGGAGTTCACCCCTCCACTTT. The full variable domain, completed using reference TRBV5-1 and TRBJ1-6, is KAGVTQTPRYLIKTRGQQVTLSCSPISGHRSVSWYQQTPGQGLQFLFEYFSETQRNKGNFPGRFSGRQFSNSRSEMNVSTLELGDSALYLCASSLERGRSSPLHFGNGTRLTVT.

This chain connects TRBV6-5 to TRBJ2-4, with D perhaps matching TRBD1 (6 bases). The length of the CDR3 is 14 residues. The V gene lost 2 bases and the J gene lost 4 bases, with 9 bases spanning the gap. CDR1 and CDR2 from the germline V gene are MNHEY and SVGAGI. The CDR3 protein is CASSYGQGKNIQYF. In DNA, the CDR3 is TGTGCCAGCAGTTACGGTCAGGGGAAAAACATTCAGTACTTC.

CDR3 protein: CASSGQGANSPLHF. In DNA, the CDR3 is TGTGCCAGCAGCGGACAGGGAGCAAATTCACCCCTCCACTTT. This chain connects TRBV9 to TRBJ1-6; 7 bases line up with TRBD1. The CDR3 is made up of 14 amino acids. CDR1 SGDLS and CDR2 YYNGEE come from the germline V gene. With 3 bases clipped from V and 7 bases from J, the junction kept 4 bases outside the gene matches.

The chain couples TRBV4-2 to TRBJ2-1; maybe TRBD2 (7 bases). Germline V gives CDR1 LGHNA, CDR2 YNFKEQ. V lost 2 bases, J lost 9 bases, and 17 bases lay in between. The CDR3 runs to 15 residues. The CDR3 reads CASSQLMGGASEQFF. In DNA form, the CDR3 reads TGTGCCAGCAGCCAACTAATGGGGGGGGCGAGTGAGCAGTTCTTC.